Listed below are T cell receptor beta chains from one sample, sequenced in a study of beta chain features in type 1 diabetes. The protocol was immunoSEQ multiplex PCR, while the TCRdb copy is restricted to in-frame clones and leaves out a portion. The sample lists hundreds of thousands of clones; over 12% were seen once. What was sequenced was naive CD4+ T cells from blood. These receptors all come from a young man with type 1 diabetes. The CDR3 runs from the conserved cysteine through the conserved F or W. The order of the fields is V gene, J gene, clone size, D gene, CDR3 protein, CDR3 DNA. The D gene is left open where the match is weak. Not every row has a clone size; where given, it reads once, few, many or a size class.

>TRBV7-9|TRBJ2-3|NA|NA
CASSLRRSSTDTQYF
TGTGCCAGCAGCTTGAGGCGATCTAGCACAGATACGCAGTATTTT
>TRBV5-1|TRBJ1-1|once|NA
CASSWGSGALEAFF
TGCGCCAGCAGCTGGGGATCCGGCGCCCTTGAGGCTTTCTTT
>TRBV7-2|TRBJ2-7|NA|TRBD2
CASSSPGGTSGTGEQYF
TGTGCCAGCAGCTCCCCCGGGGGGACTAGCGGGACGGGCGAGCAGTACTTC
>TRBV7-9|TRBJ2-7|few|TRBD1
CASSSGTGEFEQYF
TGTGCCAGCAGCTCCGGGACAGGGGAATTCGAGCAGTACTTC
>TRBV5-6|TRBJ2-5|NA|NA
CASSPAGRTVGETQYF
TGTGCCAGCAGCCCAGCAGGGCGGACCGTGGGGGAGACCCAGTACTTC
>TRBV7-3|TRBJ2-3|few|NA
CASSLGVLNTDTQYF
TGTGCCAGCAGCTTAGGGGTACTCAACACAGATACGCAGTATTTT
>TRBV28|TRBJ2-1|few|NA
CASSLPTSLHEQFF
TGTGCCAGCAGTCTTCCTACTAGTCTCCATGAGCAGTTCTTC
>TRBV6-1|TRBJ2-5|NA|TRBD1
CASSEIWDREETQYF
TGTGCCAGCAGTGAAATCTGGGACAGGGAGGAGACCCAGTACTTC
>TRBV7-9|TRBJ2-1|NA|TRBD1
CASSLGDSSYNEQFF
TGTGCCAGCAGCTTAGGGGACAGCTCCTACAATGAGCAGTTCTTC
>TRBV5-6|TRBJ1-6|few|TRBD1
CASSSRQGAIYNSPLHF
TGTGCCAGCAGCTCCCGACAGGGGGCCATCTATAATTCACCCCTCCACTTT
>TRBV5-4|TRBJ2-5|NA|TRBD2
CASSFQRGGSSETQYF
TGTGCCAGCAGCTTCCAGCGGGGGGGCTCCAGTGAGACCCAGTACTTC
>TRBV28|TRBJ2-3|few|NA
CASSAPGLQDTQYF
TGTGCCAGCAGTGCCCCGGGGCTACAGGATACGCAGTATTTT
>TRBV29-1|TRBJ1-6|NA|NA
CSVRDTANSPLHF
TGCAGCGTACGGGACACCGCTAATTCACCCCTCCACTTT
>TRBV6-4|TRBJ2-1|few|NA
CASSNDASEQFF
TGTGCCAGCAGCAACGACGCGAGTGAGCAGTTCTTC
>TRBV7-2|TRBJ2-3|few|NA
CASSQLQRDTQYF
TGTGCCAGCAGCCAACTCCAAAGGGATACGCAGTATTTT
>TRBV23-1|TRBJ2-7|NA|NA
CASSQSIPELALYEQYF
TGCGCCAGCAGTCAATCTATCCCAGAGCTCGCCTTATACGAGCAGTACTTC
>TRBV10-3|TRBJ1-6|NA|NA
CAKQESYNSPLHF
TGTGCCAAACAGGAGTCCTATAATTCACCCCTCCACTTT
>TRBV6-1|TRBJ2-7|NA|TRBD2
CASSGLAGGPWSYEQYF
TGTGCCAGCAGTGGACTAGCGGGAGGGCCATGGTCCTACGAGCAGTACTTC
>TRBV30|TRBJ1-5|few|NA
CAWNSDLPTQPQHF
TGTGCCTGGAATTCGGACCTCCCGACTCAGCCCCAGCATTTT
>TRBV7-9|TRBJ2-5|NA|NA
CASRRQETQYF
TGTGCGTCAAGGCGTCAAGAGACCCAGTACTTC
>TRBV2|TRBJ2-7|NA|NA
CASSSTDTYEQYF
TGTGCCAGCAGCTCGACAGATACCTACGAGCAGTACTTC
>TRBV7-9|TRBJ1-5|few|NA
CASSLSGGNGQPQHF
TGTGCCAGCAGCTTAAGCGGAGGGAACGGGCAGCCCCAGCATTTT
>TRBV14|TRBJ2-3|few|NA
CASSQALSDTQYF
TGTGCCAGCAGCCAAGCCCTATCAGATACGCAGTATTTT
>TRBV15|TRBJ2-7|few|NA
CATSSRTSVQYF
TGTGCCACCAGCAGCCGAACTTCAGTGCAGTACTTC
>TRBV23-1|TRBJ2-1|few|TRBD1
CASHFTGAIDNEQFF
TGCGCCAGCCACTTCACAGGGGCCATCGACAATGAGCAGTTCTTC
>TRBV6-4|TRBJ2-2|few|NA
CASSWGRNTGELFF
TGTGCCAGCAGTTGGGGTAGGAACACCGGGGAGCTGTTTTTT
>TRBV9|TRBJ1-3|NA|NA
CASSVGGTSTSATIYF
TGTGCCAGCAGCGTAGGGGGGACAAGCACTTCGGCCACCATATATTTT
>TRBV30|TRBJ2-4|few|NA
CAWGRRGIQYF
TGTGCCTGGGGTCGAAGGGGCATTCAGTACTTC
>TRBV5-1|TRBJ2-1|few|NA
CASSLGRAQYNEQFF
TGCGCCAGCAGCTTGGGAAGGGCCCAATACAATGAGCAGTTCTTC
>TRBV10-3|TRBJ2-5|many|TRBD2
CAISESGTSRETQYF
TGTGCCATCAGTGAGTCGGGGACTAGCCGAGAGACCCAGTACTTC
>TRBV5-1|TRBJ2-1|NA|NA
CASSLEPAISSYNEQFF
TGCGCCAGCAGCCTCGAACCGGCTATTAGCTCCTACAATGAGCAGTTCTTC
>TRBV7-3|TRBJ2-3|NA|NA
CASSLGQSTDTQYF
TGTGCCAGCAGCTTGGGGCAGAGCACAGATACGCAGTATTTT
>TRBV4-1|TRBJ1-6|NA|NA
CASSQEGGSSSYNSPLHF
TGCGCCAGCAGCCAAGAGGGGGGTTCGAGCTCCTATAATTCACCCCTCCACTTT
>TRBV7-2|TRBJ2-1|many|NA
CASSLESSYNEQFF
TGTGCCAGCAGCTTGGAGAGCTCCTACAATGAGCAGTTCTTC
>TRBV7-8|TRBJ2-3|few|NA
CASSSPDLDTQYF
TGTGCCAGCAGTTCTCCCGACCTAGATACGCAGTATTTT
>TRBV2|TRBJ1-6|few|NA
CASSESPLGKRSPLHF
TGTGCCAGCAGTGAATCCCCTTTAGGGAAGCGTTCACCCCTCCACTTT
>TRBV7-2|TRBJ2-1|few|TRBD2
CASSPGRRDNEQFF
TGTGCCAGCAGCCCCGGGAGGAGAGACAATGAGCAGTTCTTC
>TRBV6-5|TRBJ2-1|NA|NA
CASSYSMTASNEQFF
TGTGCCAGCAGTTACTCGATGACAGCCAGCAATGAGCAGTTCTTC
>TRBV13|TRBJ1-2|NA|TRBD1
CASSLRFSETGDSGYTF
TGTGCCAGCAGCTTACGCTTCTCCGAGACAGGGGATTCCGGCTACACCTTC
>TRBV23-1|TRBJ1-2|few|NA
CASSQSRTEINYGYTF
TGCGCCAGCAGTCAATCGCGGACAGAGATTAACTATGGCTACACCTTC
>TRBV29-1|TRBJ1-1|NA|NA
CSVDQDSAGAEAFF
TGCAGCGTCGACCAGGACAGTGCGGGCGCTGAAGCTTTCTTT
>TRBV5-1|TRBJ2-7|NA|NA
CASSISGPAYEQYF
TGCGCCAGCAGCATATCGGGTCCCGCTTACGAGCAGTACTTC
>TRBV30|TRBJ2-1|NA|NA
CAWRGAASREQFF
TGTGCCTGGAGGGGGGCTGCCTCCCGTGAGCAGTTCTTC
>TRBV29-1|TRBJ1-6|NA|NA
CSVATTAQNSPLHF
TGCAGCGTCGCGACGACAGCCCAAAATTCACCCCTCCACTTT
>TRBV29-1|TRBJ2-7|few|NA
CSGWDSSYEQYF
TGCAGCGGATGGGACTCTTCCTACGAGCAGTACTTC
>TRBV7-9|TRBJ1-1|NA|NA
CASTPRGNTEAFF
TGTGCCAGCACCCCTCGGGGGAACACTGAAGCTTTCTTT
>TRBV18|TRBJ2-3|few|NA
CASSQMEGSTDTQYF
TGTGCCAGCTCCCAAATGGAGGGAAGCACAGATACGCAGTATTTT
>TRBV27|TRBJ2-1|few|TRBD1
CASSGQGRQFF
TGTGCCAGCAGTGGACAGGGTAGGCAGTTCTTC
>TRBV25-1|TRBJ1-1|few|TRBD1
CASSSGTVTVSAFF
TGTGCCAGCAGCTCCGGGACAGTGACGGTATCAGCTTTCTTT